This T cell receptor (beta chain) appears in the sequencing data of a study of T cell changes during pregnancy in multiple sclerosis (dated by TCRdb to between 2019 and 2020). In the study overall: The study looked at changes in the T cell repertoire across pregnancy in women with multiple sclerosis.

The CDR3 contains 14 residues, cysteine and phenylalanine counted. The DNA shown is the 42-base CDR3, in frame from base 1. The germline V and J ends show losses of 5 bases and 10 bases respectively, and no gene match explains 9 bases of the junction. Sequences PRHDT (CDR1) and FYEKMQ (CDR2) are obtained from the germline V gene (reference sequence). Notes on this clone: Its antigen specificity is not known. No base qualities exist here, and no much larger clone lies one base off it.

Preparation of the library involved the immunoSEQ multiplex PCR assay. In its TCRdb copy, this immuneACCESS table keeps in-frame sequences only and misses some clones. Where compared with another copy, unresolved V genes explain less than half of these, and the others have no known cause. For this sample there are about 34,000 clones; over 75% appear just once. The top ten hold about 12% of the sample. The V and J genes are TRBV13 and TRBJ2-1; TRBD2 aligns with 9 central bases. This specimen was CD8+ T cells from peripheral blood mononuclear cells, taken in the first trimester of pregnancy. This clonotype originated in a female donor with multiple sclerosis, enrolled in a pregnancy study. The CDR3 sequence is CASSPTSGLGEQFF. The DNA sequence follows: TGTGCCAGCAGCCCGACTAGCGGACTCGGGGAGCAGTTCTTC.